The 9 T cell receptor beta chains listed next were all sequenced from one sample in a study of cytomegalovirus exposure and HLA in healthy donors. It was with 60 Vbeta and 13 Jbeta primers that the PCR ran. Measured with immunoSEQ multiplex PCR; TCRdb has only the in-frame clones, and not every one. The repertoire holds some 110,000 clones, 71% seen once, with less than 3.5% in the top ten. Sequencing was performed on PBMCs. These receptors all stem from a female donor in good health and CMV-seronegative.

This clone was observed once. The chain joins TRBV6-6 to TRBJ2-7; D unclear. The CDR3 loop spans 9 amino acids. Germline V gene sequence: CDR1 MNHNY, CDR2 SVGAGI (reference sequence). V was trimmed by 8 bases and J by 7 bases, leaving 6 bases between them. CDR3 in DNA: TGTGCCAGCCCTTGTGAGCAGTACTTC. Translating it yields CASPCEQYF.

The chain is built from TRBV6-4 and TRBJ1-2; 7 bases fit TRBD1. The CDR3 is 14 residues long. Trimming cost V 7 bases and J 8 bases; bases outside gene matches: 13. CDR1 is MRHNA and CDR2 is SNTAGT in the germline V gene. CDR3 DNA sequence: TGTGCCAGCACCGGGGAAGGGGGCCTCGAGGGCTACACCTTC. Its protein product is CASTGEGGLEGYTF.

V usage is TRBV5-1 and J usage is TRBJ2-1, with 11 positions matching TRBD2. This CDR3 contains 15 residues. V was pared by 7 bases and J by 6 bases, with 9 bases of the junction left unmatched. The V gene's germline CDR1 is SGHRS and CDR2 YFSETQ. CDR3 DNA sequence: TGCGCCAGCTATGAGGGACTAGCGGAGAGCAATGAGCAGTTCTTC. The encoded protein is CASYEGLAESNEQFF. Full variable domain (outside the CDR3, taken from reference TRBV5-1 and TRBJ2-1): KAGVTQTPRYLIKTRGQQVTLSCSPISGHRSVSWYQQTPGQGLQFLFEYFSETQRNKGNFPGRFSGRQFSNSRSEMNVSTLELGDSALYLCASYEGLAESNEQFFGPGTRLTVL.

This clone was picked up one time. This chain joins TRBV18 and TRBJ2-3, with 8 nucleotides matching TRBD2. J lost 1 base, V lost 3 bases, and 0 bases had no gene match. The CDR3 consists of 14 residues. Germline V gene data show CDR1 as KGHSH and CDR2 as LQKENI. The DNA of the CDR3 is TGTGCCAGCTCACCGACTAGCGGCACAGATACGCAGTATTTT. Protein sequence: CASSPTSGTDTQYF.

This chain uses TRBV6-5 with TRBJ1-3; perhaps TRBD1 as D (5 bases). CDR1 is MNHEY, CDR2 SVGAGI, per germline. V was clipped by 6 bases and J by 11 bases, with 20 bases between them. CDR3 size: 14 residues. The chain's CDR3 is CASRLGHLSGSIYF. Here the CDR3 DNA reads TGTGCCAGCAGGCTAGGACATCTATCGGGTTCCATATATTTT.

The chain carries TRBV7-6 and TRBJ2-2; 9 bases map to TRBD1. V lost 6 bases and J lost 5; bases outside the gene matches: 7. The V gene's germline CDR1 is SGHVS and CDR2 FNYEAQ. CDR3 length: 15 amino acids. CDR3 region: CASSSTGGLTGELFF. In nucleotides, the CDR3 is TGTGCCAGCAGTTCAACAGGGGGCTTAACCGGGGAGCTGTTTTTT. Full variable domain (rest looked up from reference TRBV7-6 and TRBJ2-2): GAGVSQSPRYKVTKRGQDVALRCDPISGHVSLYWYRQALGQGPEFLTYFNYEAQQDKSGLPNDRFSAERPEGSISTLTIQRTEQRDSAMYRCASSSTGGLTGELFFGEGSRLTVL.

The rearrangement links TRBV28 to TRBJ2-3, with a tentative D call TRBD2 (6 bases). The CDR3 covers 14 residues. Germline V gene sequence: CDR1 MDHEN, CDR2 SYDVKM. The V gene lost 5 bases and the J gene lost 5 bases, with 14 bases spanning the gap. CDR3 residues: CASSREWAEDTQYF. In DNA, the CDR3 is TGTGCCAGCAGTCGGGAGTGGGCCGAAGATACGCAGTATTTT.

This chain links TRBV7-2 with TRBJ2-7; D unresolved. Germline assignment: CDR1 SGHTA and CDR2 FQGNSA. This CDR3 is built from 11 residues. Deletions cut 7 bases from V and 1 base from J, with 5 bases between. This chain's CDR3 is CASTPSYEQYF. CDR3 DNA sequence: TGTGCCAGCACCCCTTCCTACGAGCAGTACTTC.

This chain connects TRBV11-3 to TRBJ2-5; 10 bases align to TRBD1. The J segment lost 4 bases and the V segment lost 7 bases, leaving 12 bases of the junction unmatched. The CDR3 has 16 amino acids. Germline CDR1 is SGHNT and CDR2 is YENEEA. The CDR3 region has the DNA TGTGCCAGCACCCTGTTAGGGGGGACAGGGGCAGAGACCCAGTACTTC. Translation: CASTLLGGTGAETQYF.